These 32 T cell receptor beta chains originate from one sample sequenced in a study of a mutant IDH1 vaccine in newly diagnosed glioma (dated by TCRdb to the early 2020s). The sample's time point label, in plain terms: week 47, end of study. Every vaccine dose consisted of 300 ug of a 20-mer mutant IDH1 peptide in Montanide, administered subcutaneously together with topical imiquimod. For these receptors, no antigen is known. Libraries were built with the immunoSEQ multiplex PCR assay. TCRdb mirrors the immuneACCESS table, restricted to in-frame sequences. Some clones are absent from its copies; in checked studies, under half trace to an unresolved V gene, and the reason for the others is unknown. The sample profile shows 35,000 to 45,000 clones; 65% to 85% of them were found once. The biggest ten clones account for more than 7% of the sample. Sequenced material: PBMCs, taken from a glioma patient whose treatment included an IDH1 peptide vaccine. All receptors come from a man between 40 and 49 years old with glioma.

The chain links TRBV30 to TRBJ2-1, with TRBD2 matching over 7 bases. The length of the CDR3 is 14 residues. From germline, CDR1 is GTSNPN and CDR2 SVGIG (reference sequence). The V gene end was trimmed by 2 bases and the J gene end by 6 bases; junction bases not matched to a gene: 7. CDR3 in amino acids: CAWSLGLGVNEQFF. CDR3 nucleotide sequence: TGTGCCTGGAGTCTCGGACTAGGCGTCAATGAGCAGTTCTTC.

The chain uses TRBV5-6 and TRBJ2-5; D ambiguous. This CDR3 contains 11 residues. Germline V gene lookup returns CDR1 SGHDT and CDR2 YYEEEE. Trimming shortened V by 0 bases and J by 5 bases, and 2 bases separated the two germline ends. The CDR3, as DNA: TGTGCCAGCAGCTTGGTCGAGACCCAGTACTTC. It specifies CASSLVETQYF.

The chain is built from TRBV5-6 and TRBJ2-3; tentatively, D is TRBD2 (5 bases). This CDR3 comprises 17 residues. Germline V gene lookup returns CDR1 SGHDT and CDR2 YYEEEE. V was trimmed by 1 base and J by 4 bases, leaving 19 bases between them. Here the CDR3 reads CASSLWASLVRADTQYF. The CDR3 bases are TGTGCCAGCAGCTTGTGGGCTTCACTAGTCCGGGCAGATACGCAGTATTTT.

This clone was observed a few times. V usage is TRBV7-2 and J usage is TRBJ1-1; D is perhaps TRBD1 (5 bases). Germline values: CDR1 SGHTA, CDR2 FQGNSA. V dropped 2 bases and J dropped 3 bases, with 13 bases sitting between them. The CDR3 loop spans 15 amino acids. The DNA of the CDR3 is TGTGCCAGCAGCTTACAACCAGGGTCGGACACTGAAGCTTTCTTT. It codes for CASSLQPGSDTEAFF.

This clone is large within its sample. The chain has TRBV13 and TRBJ2-3, with 10 bases matching TRBD2. Germline CDR1 PRHDT, CDR2 FYEKMQ (reference sequence). V trimming: 5 bases; J trimming: 6 bases; junction bases outside the gene matches: 11. The CDR3 consists of 16 residues. The CDR3 loop is CASSLPLAGGLDTQYF. CDR3 DNA sequence: TGTGCCAGCAGCCTCCCCTTAGCGGGGGGACTGGATACGCAGTATTTT.

By proportion, this clone is medium-sized. V and J are TRBV7-9 and TRBJ2-7; D is unclear. Germline V gene data show CDR1 as SEHNR and CDR2 as FQNEAQ (reference sequence). The CDR3 spans 12 residues. Trimming pared 5 bases from V and 4 bases from J, leaving 9 bases between. The CDR3: CASSPRPYEQYF. Written as DNA, the CDR3 is TGTGCCAGCAGCCCTCGCCCTTACGAGCAGTACTTC. Full variable domain (rest looked up from reference TRBV7-9 and TRBJ2-7): DTGVSQNPRHKITKRGQNVTFRCDPISEHNRLYWYRQTLGQGPEFLTYFQNEAQLEKSRLLSDRFSAERPKGSFSTLEIQRTEQGDSAMYLCASSPRPYEQYFGPGTRLTVT.

This CDR3 is CASSVGGGSSPYNEQFF. DNA of the CDR3: TGTGCCAGCAGCGTAGGAGGCGGGAGTTCCCCCTACAATGAGCAGTTCTTC. The chain employs TRBV9 and TRBJ2-1, with 7 bases fitting TRBD2. With V trimmed by 0 bases and J by 2 bases, 8 bases remained unmatched. Germline V lookup: CDR1 SGDLS, CDR2 YYNGEE. CDR3 length: 17 residues.

CDR3 coding DNA: TGTGCCAGCAGCTTAAGGGCGACAGGGGACTGGAACACTGAAGCTTTCTTT. Its protein product is CASSLRATGDWNTEAFF. This chain uses TRBV7-9 with TRBJ1-1, with 8 bases matching TRBD1. Germline CDR1 and CDR2: SEHNR and FQNEAQ (reference sequence). V was clipped by 2 bases and J by 1 base; unmatched bases: 9. There are 17 residues in the CDR3.

The CDR3 DNA reads TGTGCCAGCAGCTCTACGACCACCGGGCTAGCGGGAGTTACGCAGTATTTT. Residues: CASSSTTTGLAGVTQYF. The chain uses TRBV13 and TRBJ2-3; 10 nucleotides align to TRBD2. Trimming at V came to 4 bases and at J to 8 bases, leaving 15 bases not matched to a gene. CDR3 length: 17 amino acids. Germline lookup yields CDR1 PRHDT and CDR2 FYEKMQ (reference sequence).

This clone has more than one count but fewer than ten. The V and J genes are TRBV25-1 and TRBJ2-3; D is unresolved. Germline V CDR1 and CDR2: MGHDK, SYGVNS. There are 14 residues in the CDR3. Deletions cut 5 bases from V and 2 bases from J, with 11 bases between. The CDR3 DNA follows: TGTGCCAGCAGTCAGCACAGCCTCACAGATACGCAGTATTTT. Translating gives CASSQHSLTDTQYF.

Remarks on this clone: At one end, the junction sequence differs from germline, possibly due to a read error. The genes are TRBV6-5 and TRBJ2-7, with TRBD2 as a possible D gene (6 bases). Per germline, CDR1 MNHEY and CDR2 SVGAGI. The CDR3 extends over 15 amino acids. The CDR3 protein is CASRDPGTLRGGEDF. CDR3 nucleotide sequence: TGTGCCAGCAGAGACCCCGGGACGCTTCGGGGAGGAGAAGACTTC.

The sample holds one count of this clone. This rearrangement joins TRBV4-1 to TRBJ1-3; no clear D gene. CDR1 MGHRA and CDR2 YSYEKL come from the germline V gene. Between the trimmed V and J ends, which lost 1 base and 0 bases, there was a span of 7 bases. This CDR3 has 15 amino acids. This chain's CDR3 is CASSQGSVSGNTIYF. CDR3 DNA sequence: TGCGCCAGCAGCCAAGGGTCCGTCTCTGGAAACACCATATATTTT.

The rearrangement joins TRBV11-2 to TRBJ2-7; possibly TRBD2 for D (6 bases). The CDR3 is 15 amino acids. Trimming cost V 2 bases and J 7 bases, with 18 bases left between them. Germline-derived CDR1 and CDR2 are SGHAT and FQNNGV. CDR3 coding DNA: TGTGCCAGCAGCTTAAGGGGCACGGGAGTTGAAGAGCAGTACTTC. It translates to CASSLRGTGVEEQYF. Using reference TRBV11-2 and TRBJ2-7 for the parts outside the CDR3, the full variable domain is EAGVAQSPRYKIIEKRQSVAFWCNPISGHATLYWYQQILGQGPKLLIQFQNNGVVDDSQLPKDRFSAERLKGVDSTLKIQPAKLEDSAVYLCASSLRGTGVEEQYFGPGTRLTVT.

V and J are TRBV15 and TRBJ2-5; D is perhaps TRBD1 or TRBD2 (5 bases each). Deletions cut 3 bases from V and 5 bases from J, with 13 bases between. CDR3 length: 14 residues. Germline V gene sequence: CDR1 LNHNV, CDR2 YYDKDF (reference sequence). The CDR3 spells CATSRGDRGETQYF. The CDR3 region has the DNA TGTGCCACCAGCAGGGGAGACAGAGGGGAGACCCAGTACTTC.

About this clone itself: The germline gene is not matched at one end of the junction; a read error may be the cause. CDR3 in DNA: TGTGCCAGTGCACCCGGTGCCGGGGCGAATACCGGGGAGCTGTTTTTT. Residues: CASAPGAGANTGELFF. The chain links TRBV19 to TRBJ2-2; D tentatively reads TRBD1 or TRBD2 (5 bases each). The CDR3 length is 16 residues. Looked up from germline, CDR1 is LNHDA and CDR2 is SQIVND (reference sequence).

A remark on this clone: One end of the junction does not line up with germline, which may come from a read error. The chain combines TRBV5-4 with TRBJ2-3, with 9 bases identical to TRBD2. CDR1 is SGHNT and CDR2 is YYREEE in the germline V gene (reference sequence). This CDR3 has 16 residues. The CDR3 loop reads CASSGGWGTSTDTQYF. CDR3 nucleotides: TGTGCCAGCAGCGGAGGATGGGGGACTAGCACGGATACGCAGTATTTT.

Concerning this clone: One end of the junction does not line up with germline, which may come from a read error. The V call is TRBV6-1, the J call TRBJ1-5, with 9 bases matching TRBD1. CDR3 length equals 12 residues. Germline CDR1 MNHNS, CDR2 SASEGT. CDR3 DNA sequence: TGTGCCAGCACCGAGGACAGGGGACCCCTTTATTTT. It codes for CASTEDRGPLYF.

This chain uses TRBV7-9 with TRBJ1-1; 7 bases line up with TRBD1. CDR1 SEHNR and CDR2 FQNEAQ come from the germline V gene (reference sequence). V lost 3 bases, J lost 7 bases, and 2 bases stayed unmatched. This CDR3 contains 12 residues. Written as DNA, the CDR3 is TGTGCCAGCAGCTTCAGGGGGTTTGAAGCTTTCTTT. This sequence encodes CASSFRGFEAFF.

The V and J genes are TRBV5-6 and TRBJ2-3; TRBD1 matches 7 bases. Germline values: CDR1 SGHDT, CDR2 YYEEEE. The CDR3 spans 15 residues. V was clipped by 4 bases and J by 0 bases; unmatched bases: 5. In DNA, the CDR3 is TGTGCCAGCAGCGAAGGACAGGTTAGCACAGATACGCAGTATTTT. Protein sequence: CASSEGQVSTDTQYF.

The chain combines TRBV6-5 with TRBJ1-5, with D possibly being TRBD1 (5 bases). CDR1 MNHEY and CDR2 SVGAGI come from the germline V gene. Trimming left V 3 bases short and J 5 bases short, with 14 bases between. This CDR3 spans 15 amino acids. CDR3 residues: CASSYSGEEDQPQHF. The CDR3 nucleotides are TGTGCCAGCAGTTATTCGGGGGAGGAGGATCAGCCCCAGCATTTT.

This chain links TRBV20-1 with TRBJ1-2; TRBD1 might be the D (5 bases). Between the trimmed V and J ends, which lost 5 bases and 8 bases, there was a span of 12 bases. The CDR3 spans 11 residues. Germline values: CDR1 DFQATT, CDR2 SNEGSKA (reference sequence). The CDR3 DNA reads TGCAGTGCTCAGTCGTGGGACGGCTACACCTTC. This sequence encodes CSAQSWDGYTF.

The gene calls are TRBV13 and TRBJ1-1; 11 nucleotides agree with TRBD1. CDR1 PRHDT and CDR2 FYEKMQ come from the germline V gene (reference sequence). There are 12 residues in the CDR3. V lost 9 bases to trimming and J lost 6 bases; unmatched junction nucleotides: 3. CDR3 residues: CASTDRGPEAFF. The CDR3, as DNA: TGTGCCAGTACGGACAGGGGGCCTGAAGCTTTCTTT.

The CDR3 DNA sequence: TGCGCCAGCAGCCAAGATGACAGGGGGTCCTACAATGAGCAGTTCTTC. Encoded protein: CASSQDDRGSYNEQFF. This chain links TRBV4-1 with TRBJ2-1; TRBD1 agrees at 9 bases. The CDR3 length is 16 residues. Looked up from germline, CDR1 is MGHRA and CDR2 is YSYEKL. Losses at the gene ends were 0 bases for V and 1 base for J; bases not matched to a gene: 1.

This chain connects TRBV6-5 to TRBJ1-2; D call uncertain. V lost 1 base to trimming and J lost 7 bases, with 13 bases between them. The CDR3 has 14 amino acids. Per germline, CDR1 MNHEY and CDR2 SVGAGI. The CDR3 region is CASSYYAGRLGYTF. DNA of the CDR3: TGTGCCAGCAGTTACTACGCCGGGAGACTTGGCTACACCTTC.

The V gene is TRBV11-2, the J gene TRBJ2-2; 11 bases are a match to TRBD2. The CDR3 has 17 residues. Germline V gene lookup returns CDR1 SGHAT and CDR2 FQNNGV. J gave up 7 bases and V 3 bases, and 10 bases lay outside the gene matches. As DNA, the CDR3 is TGTGCCAGCAGCTTCTGGAGGCTAGCGGGAGGAGTCGGGGAGCTGTTTTTT. Encoded protein: CASSFWRLAGGVGELFF.

The genes are TRBV4-3 and TRBJ2-2, with TRBD2 matching over 11 bases. The CDR3 contains 17 residues. The ends lost 0 bases at V and 4 bases at J; junction bases unmatched: 4. Looked up from germline, CDR1 is LGHNA and CDR2 is YSLEER. The CDR3 loop reads CASSQETSGSGTGELFF. CDR3 DNA sequence: TGCGCCAGCAGCCAAGAAACTAGCGGGAGTGGCACCGGGGAGCTGTTTTTT.

The chain joins TRBV18 to TRBJ1-5, with D possibly matching TRBD1 (6 bases). Looked up from germline, CDR1 is KGHSH and CDR2 is LQKENI. Trimming stripped 6 bases from V and 3 bases from J, with 12 bases between. CDR3 size: 14 residues. CDR3 DNA: TGTGCCAGCTCCGATACAGGGTACAATCAGCCCCAGCATTTT. Amino acid sequence: CASSDTGYNQPQHF. The full variable domain, its missing parts supplied by reference TRBV18 and TRBJ1-5, is NAGVMQNPRHLVRRRGQEARLRCSPMKGHSHVYWYRQLPEEGLKFMVYLQKENIIDESGMPKERFSAEFPKEGPSILRIQQVVRGDSAAYFCASSDTGYNQPQHFGDGTRLSIL.

V is TRBV5-4 and J is TRBJ1-4; D ambiguous. The V gene's germline CDR1 is SGHNT and CDR2 YYREEE (reference sequence). V lost 3 bases and J 0 bases, leaving 12 bases between the germline ends. This CDR3 spans 16 amino acids. CDR3 in amino acids: CASSSQRTATNEKLFF. In DNA, the CDR3 is TGTGCCAGCAGCTCCCAACGAACTGCAACTAATGAAAAACTGTTTTTT.

The chain employs TRBV14 and TRBJ2-1, with 13 bases matching TRBD2. V gave up 4 bases and J gave up 7 bases; unmatched junction bases: 4. The CDR3 extends over 15 amino acids. CDR1 and CDR2 (germline): SGHDN, FVKESK. CDR3 DNA: TGTGCCAGCAGCCCAGGACTAGCGGGAGTAAATGAGCAGTTCTTC. This codes for CASSPGLAGVNEQFF.

The chain is built from TRBV7-8 and TRBJ1-4; D ambiguous. Looked up from germline, CDR1 is SGHVS and CDR2 is FQNEAQ. The V end was cut by 5 bases, the J end by 8 bases, with 6 bases between. The CDR3 consists of 11 residues. The CDR3 sequence is CASSPGEKLFF. The CDR3 DNA reads as TGTGCCAGCAGCCCAGGAGAAAAACTGTTTTTT.

The chain links TRBV25-1 to TRBJ2-6, with D unresolved. The CDR3 runs 15 residues. CDR1 MGHDK and CDR2 SYGVNS come from the germline V gene. The germline V and J ends were trimmed by 0 bases and 0 bases, with 3 bases remaining between them. Here the CDR3 reads CASSEYSSGANVLTF. The CDR3 DNA follows: TGTGCCAGCAGTGAATACAGCTCTGGGGCCAACGTCCTGACTTTC.

The V call is TRBV9, the J call TRBJ2-1; 7 nucleotides line up with TRBD1. The CDR3 totals 15 residues. The germline CDR1 and CDR2 sequences are SGDLS and YYNGEE. V dropped 0 bases and J dropped 4; count of bases not matched to a gene: 4. CDR3 DNA: TGTGCCAGCAGCGTAGAGGGGACAGCTTACAATGAGCAGTTCTTC. Encoded protein: CASSVEGTAYNEQFF.